Detailed here is one T cell receptor beta chain. The antigen it binds to is not known. Per-base quality was not reported, and no clone a single base away is much larger than it. This entry comes from a study of OX40 agonist ivuxolimab in advanced cancers. A note on the overall study: Ivuxolimab was a fully human IgG2 agonistic monoclonal antibody targeting the costimulatory receptor OX40 (CD134). Intravenous ivuxolimab was administered to patients every 2 weeks at six dose levels: 0.01, 0.1, 0.3, 1.5, 3 and 10 mg/kg. Of the roughly 52 dose-escalation patients, hepatocellular carcinoma was present in some 19, melanoma in approximately 15, renal cell carcinoma in 9 and head and neck cancer in 9. A male proportion of about 79% and a mean age of about 60 years, ranging from roughly 20 to 80, were recorded for the dose-escalation cohort. Prior anti-PD-1, anti-PD-L1 or anti-CTLA-4 therapy was permitted, and approximately 41% of dose-escalation patients had received checkpoint inhibitors. Three dose-escalation patients achieved partial responses, one with hepatocellular carcinoma and two with cutaneous melanoma. The point of sequencing TCRbeta in the periphery was to test whether ivuxolimab changed TCR sequence diversity and drove clonal T-cell expansion. The paper describes the monotherapy dose-escalation part (N of about 47 patients) of the phase I trial of ivuxolimab. Summary of the overall study and its limitations: Low levels of normalized T-cell clonal expansion were also shown by some nonresponding patients. The antigen specificity of the clonally expanded peripheral T cells was not determined. In partial responders in the 0.1-3.0 mg/kg groups, normalized peripheral clonal expansion was found to be among the lowest, especially among CD8+ T cells. At doses from 0.1 to 3.0 mg/kg, clonal expansion was seen in both CD4+ and CD8+ blood T cells between baseline and week 6. After ivuxolimab, expanded clones were on average more numerous among CD8+ T cells than among CD4+ T cells.

Patients with a history of autoimmune disease or receiving systemic immunosuppression were excluded from the trial. Peripheral blood for TCR sequencing was drawn from every dose cohort at baseline, at cycle 4 day 1 and at cycle 7 day 1. Samples came from an open-label, multicenter, first-in-human phase I dose-escalation trial of ivuxolimab. Adults with locally advanced or metastatic head and neck squamous cell, hepatocellular, melanoma or renal cell carcinoma were enrolled in the trial. Before TCR sequencing, CD4+ T cells and CD8+ T cells from peripheral blood were sorted into separate populations. The cysteine opens and the phenylalanine closes a CDR3 of 14 amino acids. Of all the DNA, just the CDR3 is kept, 42 bases in frame from base 1. CDR1 and CDR2 are drawn from the germline V gene: SGHRS, YFSETQ. V gives up 1 base and J gives up 4 bases, and the segment between their germline ends measures 9 bases.

For sequencing of the TCRbeta CDR3 region, genomic DNA was extracted from the sorted cells. The immunoSEQ Assay was used for sequencing of TCRbeta CDR3 regions. What TCRdb holds here is the immuneACCESS table cut down to in-frame rearrangements. Part of the clones is not present; checked against another copy, under half of the missing clones reflect an unresolved V gene, and the others are unexplained. In all, the sample holds over 45,000 clones, and about 79% of those were seen once. Almost 1.5% of the sample belongs to the ten largest clones. This receptor was identified in an adult with an advanced solid tumor such as melanoma, head and neck, liver or kidney cancer. The rearranged segments are TRBV5-1 and TRBJ2-1; 6 matching bases give a weak D call of TRBD1. The sample was CD4+ or CD8+ T cells sorted from blood, taken in a trial of the OX40 agonist ivuxolimab. The nucleotide sequence is given as TGCGCCAGCAGCTTGCAGGGGCCGTACAATGAGCAGTTCTTC. Its protein is CASSLQGPYNEQFF. The CDR3 plus the reference TRBV5-1 and TRBJ2-1 genes for the other parts give the full variable domain: KAGVTQTPRYLIKTRGQQVTLSCSPISGHRSVSWYQQTPGQGLQFLFEYFSETQRNKGNFPGRFSGRQFSNSRSEMNVSTLELGDSALYLCASSLQGPYNEQFFGPGTRLTVL.